The rows below give T cell receptor beta chains drawn from one sample of a study of beta chain features in type 1 diabetes. Repertoires were generated with immunoSEQ multiplex PCR, while TCRdb's copy carries only in-frame clones and drops some. This table has fewer than 900,000 clones, 15% to 20% appearing once. Sequencing was done on a sample of naive CD4+ T cells from blood. The source of these receptors is a woman aged 18-29 years in good health. The CDR3 runs from the conserved cysteine through the conserved F or W. Fields, in order: V gene, clone size, J gene, CDR3 protein. Clone size appears in some rows only: once, few, many, or a class for an expanded clone.

>TRBV6-5|.|TRBJ2-5
CASSYSTSETQYF
>TRBV7-8|.|TRBJ2-1
CASSLDHGMYNEQFF
>TRBV14|.|TRBJ2-1
CASSQVASAYKFF
>TRBV15|few|TRBJ2-1
CATSRTPGLVGNEQFF
>TRBV7-2|.|TRBJ2-7
CASRSYQATYYEQYF
>TRBV14|few|.
CASSQLAVGHEQYF
>TRBV6-6|few|TRBJ1-1
CASSYHPGQKNTEAFF
>TRBV4-2|.|TRBJ1-2
CASSQDHVAGYTF
>TRBV4-1|.|TRBJ2-7
CASSQDGQEVYYEQYF
>TRBV10-3|few|TRBJ2-3
CAISQAGSTDTQYF
>TRBV29-1|.|TRBJ2-1
CSVSTSGLSNEQFF
>TRBV4-3|.|TRBJ2-6
CASSPANRVSGANVLTF
>TRBV7-2|few|TRBJ2-7
CASSFVGGYLNYEQYF
>TRBV18|.|TRBJ2-1
CASSPLRDYSNEQFF
>TRBV9|.|TRBJ2-2
CASSVDASGRGAGELFF
>TRBV7-8|few|TRBJ2-3
CASSLDVSGGYTDTQYF
>TRBV4-3|few|TRBJ2-7
CASKRDDLYEQYF
>TRBV6-6|few|TRBJ1-2
CASSPPAASRDYGYTF
>TRBV6-5|.|TRBJ2-3
CASRPSGETQYF
>TRBV28|.|TRBJ2-2
CASKPSGRARGELFF
>TRBV7-2|few|TRBJ1-5
CASSLVGTKLSNQPQHF
>TRBV5-6|.|TRBJ1-2
CASSFRGSYGYTF
>TRBV18|.|TRBJ1-5
CASSTPNQPQHF
>TRBV5-1|.|TRBJ2-2
CASSLGQGTGELFF
>TRBV28|few|TRBJ1-1
CASSEQQSEAFF
>TRBV5-1|.|TRBJ2-2
CASSLQQTTGELFF
>TRBV11-2|few|TRBJ1-4
CASTRGTNEKLFF
>TRBV2|few|TRBJ1-5
CASSSQTGSPRSQHF
>TRBV9|.|TRBJ1-4
CASSISTTNEKLFF
>TRBV7-2|few|TRBJ2-7
CASSYYSYEQYF
>TRBV19|.|TRBJ1-5
CASSLTGSGKPQHF
>TRBV28|.|TRBJ2-7
CASSPADRVSSYEQYF
>TRBV6-6|few|TRBJ2-1
CASVDGSYYNEQFF
>TRBV9|.|TRBJ1-4
CASSVGPQVGIGEKLFF
>TRBV27|.|TRBJ2-7
CASSPVGTDTYEQYF
>TRBV6-5|.|TRBJ1-5
CASSPHGPSNQPQHF
>TRBV29-1|few|TRBJ2-5
CSASGQDQETQYF
>TRBV28|few|TRBJ2-1
CASSRGTGATEQFF
>TRBV7-2|once|TRBJ1-2
CASSLSQGARGYTF
>TRBV18|.|TRBJ1-1
CASSGPALHTEAFF
>TRBV5-1|few|TRBJ2-3
CASSLGTRTDTQYF
>TRBV6-6|.|TRBJ2-1
CASSSPAQGAIEQFF
>TRBV7-2|.|TRBJ2-7
CASSLASGSMYEQYF
>TRBV14|.|TRBJ1-2
CASGPGQGFGYTF
>TRBV7-2|few|TRBJ1-3
CASSLVGTADSGNTIYF
>TRBV28|.|TRBJ2-2
CASALNTGELFF
>TRBV5-1|.|TRBJ2-7
CASSPLGGPYEQYF